This TCR beta chain was sequenced during a study of OX40 agonist ivuxolimab in advanced cancers. Overall study: Aged about 23 to 80 with a mean of around 60 years, they were around 79% male.

Findings of the study overall: Some nonresponders also had low normalized T-cell clonal expansion. Compared with others, partial responders at 0.1-3.0 mg/kg displayed clonal expansion among the lowest. There were, on average, more expanded clones in CD8+ T cells than in CD4+.

The germline V gene has CDR1 SGDLS and CDR2 YYNGEE. The V and J ends lost 6 bases and 5 bases respectively, with 20 bases between them. The CDR3 covers 15 residues. Profiled with immunoSEQ multiplex PCR; TCRdb holds only in-frame clones, not every one. The data contain about 68,000 clones, about 79% of them seen just once; the ten biggest clones take up around 1.5%. About this clone itself: Its antigen is still unknown.

The rearrangement links TRBV9 to TRBJ2-5, with unresolved D. This receptor was obtained from an adult with an advanced solid tumor such as melanoma, head and neck, liver or kidney cancer. The sample was CD4+ or CD8+ T cells sorted from blood, taken in a trial of the OX40 agonist ivuxolimab. The CDR3 region has the DNA TGTGCCAGCATATTTTTCGGACCTTACATGGAGACCCAGTACTTC. Its protein product is CASIFFGPYMETQYF. The full variable domain, rest sourced from reference TRBV9 and TRBJ2-5, is DSGVTQTPKHLITATGQRVTLRCSPRSGDLSVYWYQQSLDQGLQFLIQYYNGEERAKGNILERFSAQQFPDLHSELNLSSLELGDSALYFCASIFFGPYMETQYFGPGTRLLVL.